Listed here are 10 T cell receptor beta chains from one sample, sequenced in a study of blood T cells in healthy people across ages. A J-beta primer mix and a sample-barcoded 5' primer were used in a second PCR of roughly 7 to 12 cycles. Via MiXCR, TCRdb re-called the 5' RACE reads, giving one row per CDR3 protein. The sample consists of over 600,000 distinct CDR3 sequences, roughly 50% of them appearing once. The sample comprised blood. These receptors all come from a man aged 35 to 55 in good health.

The chain combines TRBV29-1 with TRBJ2-1, with 7 bases fitting TRBD1. V dropped 7 bases and J dropped 12; count of bases not matched to a gene: 18. Germline CDR1 SQVTM, CDR2 ANQGSEA. The CDR3 has 14 residues. The CDR3 is CSARRGIGTDTQFF. CDR3 nucleotides: TGCAGCGCCCGAAGGGGGATTGGGACAGATACGCAGTTCTTC.

This clonotype has only one observation. A read error may produce the germline difference seen at one junction end. The V and J genes are TRBV5-1 and TRBJ2-7; 10 bases align to TRBD2. This CDR3 region has 17 residues. Germline values: CDR1 SGHRS, CDR2 YFSETQ. The CDR3 is CASRLDGPSGSSYEQYF. In nucleotides, the CDR3 is TGCGCCAGCCGCTTGGATGGGCCTAGCGGGAGCTCCTACGAGCAGTACTTC.

J is TRBJ2-5 and V is TRBV29-1; D may be TRBD2 (5 bases). The CDR3 spans 15 residues. From germline, CDR1 is SQVTM and CDR2 ANQGSEA. V lost 6 bases to trimming and J lost 2 bases, with 19 bases between them. CDR3 DNA: TGCAGCGTCCCCCTTAGGCTAAGCGGACAAGAGACCCAGTACTTC. It translates to CSVPLRLSGQETQYF.

CDR3 DNA sequence: TGCAGCGTCGCCGGGGACAGGGGAAACCAAGAGACCCAGTACTTC. Amino acids: CSVAGDRGNQETQYF. This chain links TRBV29-1 with TRBJ2-5; 10 nucleotides agree with TRBD1. The germline gives CDR1 SQVTM, CDR2 ANQGSEA. V shed 6 bases and J 0 bases; nucleotides not matched to a gene: 7. The CDR3 is 15 amino acids.

This clonotype was detected only a few times. The V and J genes are TRBV4-3 and TRBJ2-3; 9 bases are a match to TRBD1. Germline CDR1 is LGHNA and CDR2 is YSLEER. V dropped 4 bases and J dropped 12; count of bases not matched to a gene: 17. There are 16 residues in the CDR3. The CDR3 region is CASSPQTGGAQLTQYF. The CDR3 nucleotides read TGCGCCAGCAGCCCGCAGACAGGGGGGGCACAGCTTACCCAGTATTTT.

This clonotype came up a few times. The chain employs TRBV28 and TRBJ2-5; TRBD1 agrees at 7 bases. J gave up 4 bases and V 2 bases, and 7 bases lay outside the gene matches. This CDR3 is 15 amino acids long. Germline lookup yields CDR1 MDHEN and CDR2 SYDVKM. The CDR3 loop reads CASSLISPGGETQYF. As DNA, the CDR3 is TGTGCCAGCAGTTTAATATCCCCAGGGGGAGAGACCCAGTACTTC.

This clonotype was found many times. CDR3 in DNA: TGTGCCACCAGCAGACCGGGACTAGCGGAGAGCACAGATACGCAGTATTTT. This encodes CATSRPGLAESTDTQYF. The V gene is TRBV15, the J gene TRBJ2-3; 11 bases are a match to TRBD2. The germline V gene encodes CDR1 LNHNV and CDR2 YYDKDF (reference sequence). With 2 bases clipped from V and 0 bases from J, the junction kept 4 bases outside the gene matches. This CDR3 contains 17 residues.

This rearrangement joins TRBV7-9 to TRBJ2-1; D is possibly TRBD2 (6 bases). Germline V lookup: CDR1 SEHNR, CDR2 FQNEAQ (reference sequence). Trimming cost V 0 bases and J 6 bases, with 12 bases left between them. CDR3 length: 15 residues. The CDR3 loop reads CASSLAGGNLNEQFF. CDR3 nucleotides: TGTGCCAGCAGCTTAGCCGGGGGTAATCTCAATGAGCAGTTCTTC.

This clonotype was found many times. V usage is TRBV12-3 or TRBV12-4 and J usage is TRBJ2-7; D might be TRBD2 (5 bases). This CDR3 contains 13 residues. Trimming pared 6 bases from V and 2 bases from J, leaving 11 bases between. CDR3 bases: TGTGCCAGCAGCTTAAGCGGAGCCTACGAGCAGTACTTC. It yields the protein CASSLSGAYEQYF.

The V call is TRBV3-1, the J call TRBJ1-4, with 7 bases fitting TRBD1. V lost 0 bases, J lost 10 bases, and 8 bases stayed unmatched. The CDR3 loop spans 15 amino acids. Germline CDR1 LGHDT, CDR2 YNNKEL (reference sequence). CDR3 coding DNA: TGTGCCAGCAGCCAAGATGGTCCAGGGGGTGGAAAACTGTTTTTT. Translating it yields CASSQDGPGGGKLFF.